The 14 T cell receptor beta chains below come from one sample, sequenced in a study of human T cells and chemical hapten exposure. TCRdb independently ran MiXCR on the RACE reads; one entry per CDR3 protein. The sample yields 65,000 to 95,000 distinct CDR3 sequences, approximately 6.6% seen once. The time point here: patch test 2, 6 weeks after DPC sensitization. Treatment indicated: therapeutic diphenylcyclopropenone sensitization with weekly scalp DPC. The specimen comprised whole blood, sampled in connection with sensitization to the hapten diphenylcyclopropenone (DPC). The receptors originated from a woman aged 25-40 years with alopecia areata. Some clones in this sample may be carry-over from other donors' samples.

The chain links TRBV29-1 to TRBJ1-1; no firm D call. Looked up from germline, CDR1 is SQVTM and CDR2 is ANQGSEA. This CDR3 contains 11 residues. V was pared by 5 bases and J by 7 bases, with 11 bases between. CDR3 bases: TGCAGCGTTAAACGTTGGAGTGAAGCTTTCTTT. Translation: CSVKRWSEAFF. Complete variable domain (other parts from reference TRBV29-1 and TRBJ1-1): SAVISQKPSRDICQRGTSLTIQCQVDSQVTMMFWYRQQPGQSLTLIATANQGSEATYESGFVIDKFPISRPNLTFSTLTVSNMSPEDSSIYLCSVKRWSEAFFGQGTRLTVV.

This clonotype was seen a few times. The rearrangement uses TRBV3-1 and TRBJ2-1; D is possibly TRBD2 (5 bases). V dropped 0 bases and J dropped 10 bases, with 13 bases sitting between them. Germline V gives CDR1 LGHDT, CDR2 YNNKEL (reference sequence). The CDR3 covers 14 residues. DNA for the CDR3: TGTGCCAGCAGCCAAGATCTTAGGACTTGGGAGCAGTTCTTC. Translated: CASSQDLRTWEQFF.

This clonotype was seen many times. The CDR3 spells CASSRGTGNQETQYF. The CDR3 DNA follows: TGTGCCAGCAGCCGCGGGACTGGCAACCAAGAGACCCAGTACTTC. This chain joins TRBV3-1 and TRBJ2-5; tentative D call: TRBD2 (6 bases). The CDR3 covers 15 residues. Germline V gene sequence: CDR1 LGHDT, CDR2 YNNKEL (reference sequence). V was clipped by 4 bases and J by 0 bases, with 12 bases between them.

This clonotype occurred many times. The chain's CDR3 is CASSENMGRTYEQYF. In DNA, the CDR3 is TGTGCCAGCAGTGAAAATATGGGCAGGACCTACGAGCAGTACTTC. This chain uses TRBV6-1 with TRBJ2-7; D uncertain. V was trimmed by 2 bases and J by 2 bases, leaving 13 bases between them. Germline values: CDR1 MNHNS, CDR2 SASEGT. The CDR3 loop spans 15 amino acids.

This clonotype was seen many times. V is TRBV11-2 and J is TRBJ1-4; D is unresolved. Germline V gene data show CDR1 as SGHAT and CDR2 as FQNNGV. The CDR3 extends over 12 amino acids. Trimming shortened V by 4 bases and J by 12 bases, and 12 bases separated the two germline ends. CDR3 residues: CASSSDRFELFF. As DNA, the CDR3 is TGTGCCAGCAGCTCGGACCGTTTCGAACTGTTTTTT. Complete variable domain (other parts from reference TRBV11-2 and TRBJ1-4): EAGVAQSPRYKIIEKRQSVAFWCNPISGHATLYWYQQILGQGPKLLIQFQNNGVVDDSQLPKDRFSAERLKGVDSTLKIQPAKLEDSAVYLCASSSDRFELFFGSGTQLSVL.

J is TRBJ2-1 and V is TRBV3-1; D gene unclear. Trimming removed 1 base from V and 8 bases from J, with 21 bases in between. CDR1 is LGHDT and CDR2 is YNNKEL in the germline V gene (reference sequence). The CDR3 extends over 17 amino acids. The CDR3 here is CASSQVSRLVDEDEQFF. In DNA, the CDR3 is TGTGCCAGCAGCCAAGTATCAAGGCTAGTGGATGAGGATGAGCAGTTCTTC.

This clonotype was seen ten or more times. The chain has TRBV11-2 and TRBJ2-2; unclear D gene. The germline V gene has CDR1 SGHAT and CDR2 FQNNGV. The CDR3 loop spans 16 amino acids. With 0 bases removed from V and 2 bases from J, the gap between germline ends came to 10 bases. Here the CDR3 reads CASSLEVRSNTGELFF. The CDR3 coding sequence is TGTGCCAGCAGCTTAGAAGTGAGGAGCAACACCGGGGAGCTGTTTTTT.

This clonotype was seen at least ten times. A junction boundary mismatches the germline segment, possibly from a read error. The gene calls are TRBV2 and TRBJ1-1; D gene uncertain. Germline V lookup: CDR1 SNHLY, CDR2 FYNNEI. CDR3 size: 12 residues. Here the CDR3 DNA reads TGTGCCAGCAGTGAAGGGAACACCGAAGCTTTCTTT. As protein: CASSEGNTEAFF.

This clonotype showed up many times. The chain joins TRBV3-1 to TRBJ2-3; D is possibly TRBD2 (6 bases). Germline CDR1 reads LGHDT; CDR2 reads YNNKEL (reference sequence). The V end lost 2 bases, the J end lost 4 bases, and 10 bases lay between the germline ends. There are 14 residues in the CDR3. The CDR3 region is CASSQTGGADTQYF. The CDR3 DNA is TGTGCCAGCAGCCAAACCGGAGGGGCAGATACGCAGTATTTT.

This clonotype was detected ten times or more. The chain combines TRBV29-1 with TRBJ2-4; possibly TRBD1 for D (6 bases). V dropped 4 bases and J dropped 9 bases, with 16 bases sitting between them. The CDR3 loop spans 13 amino acids. CDR1 is SQVTM, CDR2 ANQGSEA, per germline. CDR3 bases: TGCAGCGTTGTGCGCAGCGTGGACAGCATTCAGTACTTC. It is translated as CSVVRSVDSIQYF.

In this sample, this clonotype turned up many times. The V gene is TRBV20-1, the J gene TRBJ1-5; D unclear. Deletions cut 3 bases from V and 3 bases from J, with 15 bases between. The CDR3 sequence is 15 residues long. Germline CDR1 and CDR2: DFQATT and SNEGSKA (reference sequence). DNA for the CDR3: TGCAGTGCTAGTTCCCGGACTGACGCCAATCAGCCCCAGCATTTT. This codes for CSASSRTDANQPQHF.

The table lists this clonotype with many counts. The chain carries TRBV6-2 or TRBV6-3 and TRBJ2-5; 7 bases map to TRBD1. The J segment lost 3 bases and the V segment lost 6 bases, leaving 4 bases of the junction unmatched. CDR1 is MNHEY, CDR2 SVGEGT, per germline. CDR3 length: 13 amino acids. DNA of the CDR3: TGTGCCAGCAGGATAACAGGGGAAGAGACCCAGTACTTC. Residues: CASRITGEETQYF.

This clonotype was seen repeatedly, ten times or more. The rearrangement joins TRBV6-5 to TRBJ2-3; 7 bases fit TRBD2. Germline CDR1 MNHEY, CDR2 SVGAGI. V shed 6 bases and J 0 bases; nucleotides not matched to a gene: 6. CDR3 length: 15 residues. CDR3 sequence: CASRDSAGSTDTQYF. CDR3 nucleotide sequence: TGTGCCAGCAGGGACTCAGCGGGGAGCACAGATACGCAGTATTTT.

There are many counts of this clonotype. The rearrangement joins TRBV7-9 to TRBJ1-4, with D uncertain. V lost 8 bases, J lost 1 base, and 11 bases lay in between. The CDR3 loop spans 14 amino acids. The germline gives CDR1 SEHNR, CDR2 FQNEAQ (reference sequence). This CDR3 reads CASGPTVTNEKLFF. In DNA form, the CDR3 reads TGTGCCAGCGGTCCCACGGTAACTAATGAAAAACTGTTTTTT.